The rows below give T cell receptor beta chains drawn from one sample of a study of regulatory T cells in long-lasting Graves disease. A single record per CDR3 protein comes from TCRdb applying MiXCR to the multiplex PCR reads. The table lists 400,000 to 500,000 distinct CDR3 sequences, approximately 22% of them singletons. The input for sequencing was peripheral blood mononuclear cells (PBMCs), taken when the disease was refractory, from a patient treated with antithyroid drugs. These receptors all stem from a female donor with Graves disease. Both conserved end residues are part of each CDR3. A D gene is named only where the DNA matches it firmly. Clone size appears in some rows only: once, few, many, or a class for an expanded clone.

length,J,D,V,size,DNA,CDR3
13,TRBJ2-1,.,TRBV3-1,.,TGTGCCAGCAGCCAAGGACAGTTGAATGAGCAGTTCTTC,CASSQGQLNEQFF
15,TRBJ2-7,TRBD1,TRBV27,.,TGTGCCAGCGTACAGACAGGGCTTGGATCCTACGAGCAGTACTTC,CASVQTGLGSYEQYF
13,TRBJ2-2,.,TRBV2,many,TGTGCCAGCTGCTCGGAAATCACCGGGGAGCTGTTTTTT,CASCSEITGELFF
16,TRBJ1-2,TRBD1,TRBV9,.,TGTGCCAGCAGCGTCGATGGAGGGACAGTGGGGTATGGCTACACCTTC,CASSVDGGTVGYGYTF
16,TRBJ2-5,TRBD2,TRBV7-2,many,TGTGCCAGCAGCTTAGGCGGAGCGGGAGAGAGGGAGACCCAGTACTTC,CASSLGGAGERETQYF
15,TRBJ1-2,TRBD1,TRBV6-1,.,TGTGCCAGCAGGAGCCATGGGACAGGAGCGAAAGGCTACACCTTC,CASRSHGTGAKGYTF
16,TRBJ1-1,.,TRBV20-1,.,TGCAGTGCTAGAGATTATGGCCCGGACGGAGCCTTTCTCGCTTTCTTT,CSARDYGPDGAFLAFF
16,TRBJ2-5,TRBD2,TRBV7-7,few,TGTGCTAGCAGCTCGGGACTAGCGGGAGTAGAAGAGACCCAGTACTTC,CASSSGLAGVEETQYF
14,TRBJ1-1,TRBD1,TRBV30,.,TGTGCCTGGACCCCAGGACAGGGTGAAGGTGAAGCTTTCTTT,CAWTPGQGEGEAFF
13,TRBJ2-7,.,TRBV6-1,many,TGTGCCAGCAGGGAGTTTCCCTCCTACGAGCAGTACTTC,CASREFPSYEQYF
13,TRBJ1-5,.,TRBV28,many,TGTGCCAGCAGAATCGGAGGTAATCAGCCCCAGCATTTT,CASRIGGNQPQHF
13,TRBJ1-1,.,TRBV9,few,TGTGCCAGCAGCACCAGGACAGACACTGAAGCTTTCTTT,CASSTRTDTEAFF
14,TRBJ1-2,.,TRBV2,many,TGTGCCAGCACCCTACACGGGGAGCCCTATGGCTACACCTTC,CASTLHGEPYGYTF
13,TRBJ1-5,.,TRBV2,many,TGTGCCAGCAGTTTCAAGGGTGATCAGCCCCAGCATTTT,CASSFKGDQPQHF
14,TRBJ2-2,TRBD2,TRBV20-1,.,TGCAGTGCTAGACTAGCGGGAGACACCGGGGAGCTGTTTTTT,CSARLAGDTGELFF
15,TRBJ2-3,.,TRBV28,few,TGTGCCAGCAGTTTGGGGGGGGCGGGCACAGATACGCAGTATTTT,CASSLGGAGTDTQYF
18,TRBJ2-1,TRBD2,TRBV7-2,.,TGTGCCAGCAGCTTAGCAGGACTAGCGGGTGGGACCTACAATGAGCAGTTCTTC,CASSLAGLAGGTYNEQFF
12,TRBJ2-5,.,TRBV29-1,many,TGCAGCGTTGAAGAGTCTTTCGAGACCCAGTACTTC,CSVEESFETQYF
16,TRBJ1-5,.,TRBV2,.,TGTGCCAGCTCACCCCAGACAGCAGCAGGCAATCAGCCCCAGCATTTT,CASSPQTAAGNQPQHF
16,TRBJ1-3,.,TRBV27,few,TGTGCCAGCAGTGCTTCTGGGACCTTCGCAGGAAACACCATATATTTT,CASSASGTFAGNTIYF
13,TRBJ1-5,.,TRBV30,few,TGTGCCTGGAGTGTAAGAGGGGAACAGCCCCAGCATTTT,CAWSVRGEQPQHF
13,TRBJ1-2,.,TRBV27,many,TGTGCCAGCAGTTGGGCAGGGAGCTATGGCTACACCTTC,CASSWAGSYGYTF
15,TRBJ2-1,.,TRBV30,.,TGTGCCTGGATGGGGATAGGGGCAGTCTACAATGAGCAGTTCTTC,CAWMGIGAVYNEQFF
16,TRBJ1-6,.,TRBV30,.,TGTGCCTGGAGTGCGCCCTTGAGCTCCTATAATTCACCCCTCCACTTT,CAWSAPLSSYNSPLHF
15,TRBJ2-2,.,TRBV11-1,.,TGTGCCAGCAGCAGCACTTTAGGGAACACCGGGGAGCTGTTTTTT,CASSSTLGNTGELFF
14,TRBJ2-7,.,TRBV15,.,TGTGCCACCAGCACCTGGGGAGAGAACTACGAGCAGTACTTC,CATSTWGENYEQYF
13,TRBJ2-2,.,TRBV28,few,TGTGCCAGCAGTTTATATACGGCCGGGGAGCTGTTTTTT,CASSLYTAGELFF
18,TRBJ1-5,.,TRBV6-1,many,TGTGCCAGCAGCCCGCTTACACGGGTGGGAGAGGGCAATCAGCCCCAGCATTTT,CASSPLTRVGEGNQPQHF
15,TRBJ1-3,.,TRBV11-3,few,TGTGCCAGCAGCTTAGTTGGGGGAACTGGAAACACCATATATTTT,CASSLVGGTGNTIYF
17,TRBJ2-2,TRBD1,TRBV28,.,TGTACCAGCATCCTGGGGCCAGGGGGCCGTGTCACCGGGGAGCTGTTTTTT,CTSILGPGGRVTGELFF
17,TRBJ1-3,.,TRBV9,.,TGTGCCAGCAGCGCCTCGAGGGCTCACACCGGGGGAAACACCATATATTTT,CASSASRAHTGGNTIYF
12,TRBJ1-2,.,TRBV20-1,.,TGCAGTGCCACCGGGGATGATTATGGCTACACCTTC,CSATGDDYGYTF
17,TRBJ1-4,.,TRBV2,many,TGTGCCAGCAGAAGGGCATTCACTACTGGGGGCAATGAAAAACTGTTTTTT,CASRRAFTTGGNEKLFF
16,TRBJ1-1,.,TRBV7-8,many,TGTGCCAGCAGCTTAACTGGGATCGGGAGGAGGACTGAAGCTTTCTTT,CASSLTGIGRRTEAFF
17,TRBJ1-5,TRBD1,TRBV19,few,TGTGCCAGTAGTGGGTTAGACAGGGGGCAAAGCAATCAGCCCCAGCATTTT,CASSGLDRGQSNQPQHF
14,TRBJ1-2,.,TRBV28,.,TGTGCCAGCAGTCCCCCCCAGAAATACTATGGCTACACCTTC,CASSPPQKYYGYTF
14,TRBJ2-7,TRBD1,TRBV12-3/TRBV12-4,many,TGTGCCAGCAGCGACAGGGGATTCTCCTACGAGCAGTACTTC,CASSDRGFSYEQYF
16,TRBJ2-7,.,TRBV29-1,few,TGCAGCGTTGAACCTACGGAGAGGGACGGCTCCTACGAGCAGTACTTC,CSVEPTERDGSYEQYF
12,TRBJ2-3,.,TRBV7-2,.,TGTGCCAGCAGCCCCTCGAGTGGTACGCAGTATTTT,CASSPSSGTQYF
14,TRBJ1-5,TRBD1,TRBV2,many,TGTGCCAGCAGTCCCGGGACAGGGCCAGTTGCCCAGCATTTT,CASSPGTGPVAQHF
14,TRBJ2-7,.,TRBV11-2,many,TGTGCCAGCAGCCGACCCATTGAAGGGAACGAGCAGTACTTC,CASSRPIEGNEQYF
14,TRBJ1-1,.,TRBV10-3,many,TGTGCCATCAGTGTCGAGCGCGTCGACACTGAAGCTTTCTTT,CAISVERVDTEAFF
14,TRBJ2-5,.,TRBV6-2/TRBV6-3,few,TGTGCCAGCAGTTACCAGGGAAGGGCAGAGACCCAGTACTTC,CASSYQGRAETQYF
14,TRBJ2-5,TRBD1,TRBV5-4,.,TGTGCCAGCAGCATACAGGGGGCAGGAGAGACCCAGTACTTC,CASSIQGAGETQYF
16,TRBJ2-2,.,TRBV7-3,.,TGTGCCAGCAGCTTACTTGGGGGCGCGGACACCGGGGAGCTGTTTTTT,CASSLLGGADTGELFF
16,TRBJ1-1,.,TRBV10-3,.,TGTGCCATCAGTGAGTCGAGAGGGACTGAGAACACTGAAGCTTTCTTT,CAISESRGTENTEAFF
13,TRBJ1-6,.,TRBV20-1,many,TGCAGCACCCCGGAACACGGTGATTCACCCCTCCACTTT,CSTPEHGDSPLHF